A selection of T cell receptor beta chains follows, all from one sample in a study of T cell repertoires in cytomegalovirus infection. Via MiXCR, TCRdb re-called the reads, giving one row per CDR3 protein. Of 480,000 or so distinct CDR3 sequences in the sample, around 11% were seen once. Sample: PBMCs. The receptors were gathered from a human donor in good health (CMV status not recorded). Some clones in this sample may be carry-over from other donors' samples. The CDR3 runs from the conserved cysteine through the conserved F or W. Each record gives: V gene, J gene, clone size, D gene, CDR3 length, CDR3 DNA, CDR3 protein. D genes are given only for firm matches. For some rows the clone size is stated as once, few or many, or as a class when expanded; others skip it.

>TRBV7-8|TRBJ2-3|many|TRBD2|14
TGTGCCAGCAGCTTAGCCAGCGGGAGGGATACGCAGTATTTT
CASSLASGRDTQYF
>TRBV7-3|TRBJ2-1|few|.|12
TGTGCCAGCAGCGCCCCCGCGGGTGAGCAGTTCTTC
CASSAPAGEQFF
>TRBV20-1|TRBJ1-2|few|.|13
TGCAGTGCTAGGGGGGCAAGGGGAGATGGCTACACCTTC
CSARGARGDGYTF
>TRBV5-1|TRBJ1-4|few|.|14
TGCGCCAGCAGCTCCGGAGACAATGCCTCCGGACTGTTTTTT
CASSSGDNASGLFF
>TRBV7-2|TRBJ2-2|many|TRBD2|16
TGTGCCAGCAGCCCCAGGACTAGCGGGAACACCGGGGAGCTGTTTTTT
CASSPRTSGNTGELFF
>TRBV5-1|TRBJ2-6|many|.|15
TGCGCCAGCAGCTTGCAGCTCTCTGGGGCCAACGTCCTGACTTTC
CASSLQLSGANVLTF
>TRBV28|TRBJ2-1|.|.|14
TGTGCCAGCGTGGAGGCCCCCCTCTACAATGAGCAGTTCTTC
CASVEAPLYNEQFF
>TRBV6-4|TRBJ1-2|.|.|11
TGTGCCAGCAGTGACCAGTATGGCTACACCTTC
CASSDQYGYTF
>TRBV10-3|TRBJ1-1|.|.|12
TGTGCCATCAGTGACTGGAGGGCTGAAGCTTTCTTT
CAISDWRAEAFF
>TRBV5-4|TRBJ2-5|.|.|14
TGTGCCAGCAGCTTTCGACAATTCCAAGAGACCCAGTACTTC
CASSFRQFQETQYF
>TRBV20-1|TRBJ2-2|many|.|13
TGCAGTGCTAGGTCGGGGCCCACCGGGGAGCTGTTTTTT
CSARSGPTGELFF
>TRBV28|TRBJ1-5|many|.|14
TGTGCCAGCCGGTACCCGGTGGGCAATCAGCCCCAGCATTTT
CASRYPVGNQPQHF
>TRBV7-9|TRBJ1-1|many|.|13
TGTGCCGGCCGGCGGGGAGGAGACACTGAAGCTTTCTTT
CAGRRGGDTEAFF
>TRBV28|TRBJ1-4|many|.|14
TGTGCCAGCAGCAGGGTTTTGACTAATGAAAAACTGTTTTTT
CASSRVLTNEKLFF
>TRBV2|TRBJ2-7|many|.|13
TGTGCCAGCAGTTTTCAGGCGTCCTACGAGCAGTACTTC
CASSFQASYEQYF
>TRBV29-1|TRBJ2-2|.|.|12
TGCAGCGTTGAGGGAACGTCCGGGGAGCTGTTTTTT
CSVEGTSGELFF
>TRBV12-3/TRBV12-4|TRBJ1-4|many|TRBD1|15
TGTGCCAGCAGTGTTTCCGGGACAGGGGACGGAAAACTGTTTTTT
CASSVSGTGDGKLFF
>TRBV7-9|TRBJ2-7|many|.|15
TGTGCCAGCAGCTTAGATGGACAAAGGGCGGAGCAGCAGTACTTC
CASSLDGQRAEQQYF
>TRBV14|TRBJ1-1|few|.|15
TGTGCCAGCAGCCTTAACCAGGGTTCGAACACTGAAGCTTTCTTT
CASSLNQGSNTEAFF
>TRBV20-1|TRBJ1-1|.|.|13
TGCAGTGCTACCCAGGCCTGGAACACTGAAGCTTTCTTT
CSATQAWNTEAFF
>TRBV11-2|TRBJ1-4|many|TRBD1|16
TGTGCCAGCAGCTGGGGAGCCGGGACAGGGGGAGAAAAACTGTTTTTT
CASSWGAGTGGEKLFF
>TRBV29-1|TRBJ1-2|.|TRBD1|19
TGCAGCGTTGAACCTTCGAATGACTACCGGGACAGGGGTTTGGTGGGCTACACCTTC
CSVEPSNDYRDRGLVGYTF
>TRBV12-5|TRBJ2-2|many|TRBD2|15
TGTGCTAGTGGTCCCAGCGGGGGAAACACCGGGGAGCTGTTTTTT
CASGPSGGNTGELFF
>TRBV25-1|TRBJ1-1|many|.|15
TGTGCCAGCAGGGGTTTGGGCCGGATGAACACTGAAGCTTTCTTT
CASRGLGRMNTEAFF
>TRBV12-3/TRBV12-4|TRBJ1-5|many|.|14
TGTGCCAGCAGTCTCGTGGATATCAATCAGCCCCAGCATTTT
CASSLVDINQPQHF
>TRBV7-8|TRBJ2-2|many|TRBD2|20
TGTGCCAGCAGCTTAAATTTCTTAACTAGCGGGGGGATGAACACCGGGGAGCTGTTTTTT
CASSLNFLTSGGMNTGELFF
>TRBV19|TRBJ2-7|many|.|13
TGTGCCAGTAGTATTTTAGTTTGGAACGAGCAGTACTTC
CASSILVWNEQYF
>TRBV2|TRBJ1-3|.|.|16
TGTGCCAGCAGTGAATTGGGGAGAGCCTCTGGAAACACCATATATTTT
CASSELGRASGNTIYF
>TRBV29-1|TRBJ2-7|many|TRBD2|15
TGCAGCGTTGTGGTGCTAGCGGGAGCGGGGTACGAGCAGTACTTC
CSVVVLAGAGYEQYF
>TRBV5-6|TRBJ2-5|.|.|14
TGTGCCAGCAGCCCGAGGGAGACGGGGGCGACACAGTACTTC
CASSPRETGATQYF
>TRBV11-2|TRBJ2-6|many|.|14
TGTGCCAGCAGCTTCTCTTCTGGGGCCAACGTCCTGACTTTC
CASSFSSGANVLTF
>TRBV15|TRBJ2-5|few|.|17
TGTGCCACCAGCAGAGATTCATCGGGAGTACCCCAAGAGACCCAGTACTTC
CATSRDSSGVPQETQYF
>TRBV10-2|TRBJ2-1|.|.|16
TGCGCCAGCAGTGAGACCCTAGGAGCCACCTACAATGAGCAGTTCTTC
CASSETLGATYNEQFF
>TRBV5-6|TRBJ1-5|few|TRBD1|15
TGTGCCAGCAGCTTGGGTGGGACAGGCAATCAGCCCCAGCATTTT
CASSLGGTGNQPQHF
>TRBV7-9|TRBJ2-1|many|.|13
TGTGCCAGCGAGGACAAAGAGTTCAATGAGCAGTTCTTC
CASEDKEFNEQFF